This TCR beta chain was observed in a study of T cell repertoires in cytomegalovirus infection. Regarding this clonotype: Its specificity is unknown.

TCRdb ran MiXCR on the reads and lists one entry per CDR3 protein. The sample has roughly 180,000 distinct CDR3 sequences; less than 25% are singletons. This CDR3 is built from 12 residues. V was clipped by 0 bases and J by 8 bases, with 7 bases between them. Germline-derived CDR1 and CDR2 are MGHRA and YSYEKL. This sequence originates from a human donor in good health (CMV status not recorded). Some clones in this sample may be carry-over from other donors' samples. The chain carries TRBV4-1 and TRBJ1-2; maybe TRBD1 (5 bases). The material sequenced was CD8+ T cells from cultured PBMCs, taken from culture after CMV antigen stimulation. CDR3 protein: CASSQDTGGYTF. CDR3 bases: TGCGCCAGCAGCCAAGACACAGGCGGCTACACCTTC.